Sequencing of this T cell receptor beta chain was carried out in a study of control samples from healthy donors and cancer patients. The assay was immunoSEQ multiplex PCR, and TCRdb's table has in-frame clones only and misses some. The sample has some 140,000 clones, about 88% seen once. The germline CDR1 and CDR2 sequences are SGHVS and FNYEAQ. With 5 bases clipped from V and 1 base from J, the junction kept 7 bases outside the gene matches. The CDR3 has 16 amino acids. This chain links TRBV7-6 with TRBJ2-7, with TRBD2 identical over 11 bases. Material for sequencing was blood. The clonotype originates from a woman in her thirties in good health. The chain's CDR3 is CASSPKTSGESYEQYF. CDR3 nucleotide sequence: TGTGCCAGCAGCCCGAAGACTAGCGGGGAATCCTACGAGCAGTACTTC.